What follows are 21 T cell receptor beta chains derived from one specimen sequenced in a study of tumor-infiltrating lymphocytes in primary liver carcinoma. Making TCR beta cDNA involved approximately 0.5 ug total RNA and a constant-region primer. Construction of TCR beta libraries relied on three successive nested multiplex PCR rounds employing slightly modified ARM-PCR. For roughly 10 cycles apiece, the opening two PCR rounds ran with TRBV1-TRBV30 forward primers and a C-beta reverse primer. TCRdb analysed the multiplex PCR reads with MiXCR anew, one entry per CDR3 protein. Here the sample spans approximately 210,000 distinct CDR3 sequences, about 61% being singletons. Unsorted whole blood supplied the RNA, and germline DNA was extracted too. The sequenced material came from peripheral blood. The receptors stem from a woman aged 55 to 70 with primary liver carcinoma and hepatitis B virus infection.

This clonotype was seen a few times. One end of the junction varies from germline; a read error may be responsible. The gene calls are TRBV5-6 and TRBJ2-4; weak D call: TRBD2 (6 bases). Germline values: CDR1 SGHDT, CDR2 YYEEEE. The CDR3 sequence is 14 residues long. The CDR3 DNA sequence: TGTACCAGCAGCGGGTACGGAGCCAAAAACATTCAGTACTTC. Translating gives CTSSGYGAKNIQYF.

This clonotype was recorded once. Without the conserved terminal phenylalanine or tryptophan, this CDR3 likely stems from a read error. J is TRBJ2-1 and V is TRBV11-2; no reliable D call. The CDR3 has 15 residues. The germline V gene encodes CDR1 SGHAT and CDR2 FQNNGV. The V end was cut by 6 bases, the J end by 0 bases, with 12 bases between. This CDR3 is CASSLLTNSYNEQFL. The DNA for the CDR3 is TGTGCCAGCAGTCTCCTAACGAACTCCTACAATGAGCAGTTCCTC.

As to this clonotype: Relative to the germline gene, one junction end is altered; a read error may explain this. This chain uses TRBV4-2 with TRBJ2-1, with 12 bases aligning to TRBD2. Germline V lookup: CDR1 LGHNA, CDR2 YNFKEQ. The CDR3 extends over 16 amino acids. This CDR3 is CASSQATSGSINDQFF. In DNA, the CDR3 is TGTGCCAGCAGCCAAGCGACTAGCGGGAGCATCAATGATCAGTTCTTC.

V gene TRBV29-1 combines with J gene TRBJ2-5; no definite D call. V was trimmed by 4 bases and J by 13 bases, leaving 22 bases between them. Germline V CDR1 and CDR2: SQVTM, ANQGSEA. The length of the CDR3 is 13 residues. CDR3 sequence (DNA): TGCAGCGTTGCAAGGCCAGGCCAAGAGAGCCGGTACTTC. As protein: CSVARPGQESRYF.

This chain joins TRBV11-1 and TRBJ2-1; TRBD2 aligns across 11 bases. CDR3 length equals 17 residues. V lost 4 bases, J lost 8 bases, and 13 bases stayed unmatched. Germline-derived CDR1 and CDR2 are SGHAT and FQDESV (reference sequence). The CDR3 spells CASSSIIAGGPGDEQFF. Written as DNA, the CDR3 is TGTGCCAGCAGCTCCATTATAGCGGGAGGGCCGGGGGATGAGCAGTTCTTC.

Note on this clonotype: The junction does not match germline at one end; this may be a read error. The chain recombines TRBV12-3 or TRBV12-4 with TRBJ2-1; no clear D gene. The CDR3 has 11 amino acids. CDR3 region: CTSRSYNEQFF. Here the CDR3 DNA reads TGTACCAGCCGGTCCTACAATGAGCAGTTCTTC.

In regard to this clonotype: This may come from a read error, since a much larger clone is one base off. The genes are TRBV5-1 and TRBJ2-1, with 8 bases that match TRBD2. The germline V gene encodes CDR1 SGHRS and CDR2 YFSETQ. The CDR3 is made up of 16 amino acids. Trimming removed 0 bases from V and 9 bases from J; junction bases left unmatched: 11. The CDR3 spells CASSLVFGTRAGEQFF. The DNA for the CDR3 is TGCGCCAGCAGCTTGGTTTTCGGGACTAGAGCCGGTGAGCAGTTCTTC.

The genes are TRBV18 and TRBJ2-1; 10 bases align to TRBD2. Germline V gene sequence: CDR1 KGHSH, CDR2 LQKENI. The CDR3 has 18 amino acids. Trimming removed 6 bases from V and 4 bases from J; junction bases left unmatched: 15. In DNA form, the CDR3 reads TGTGCCAGCTCCCCCATGGGGAGAAGCGGGAGGGAATACAATGAGCAGTTCTTC. This gives the protein CASSPMGRSGREYNEQFF. Full variable domain (missing parts from reference TRBV18 and TRBJ2-1): NAGVMQNPRHLVRRRGQEARLRCSPMKGHSHVYWYRQLPEEGLKFMVYLQKENIIDESGMPKERFSAEFPKEGPSILRIQQVVRGDSAAYFCASSPMGRSGREYNEQFFGPGTRLTVL.

This clonotype was detected many times. The genes are TRBV6-5 and TRBJ1-3, with a possible D match to TRBD1 (6 bases). The CDR3 covers 15 residues. CDR1 is MNHEY, CDR2 SVGAGI, per germline. Trimming stripped 5 bases from V and 0 bases from J, with 11 bases between. The CDR3 reads CASSLTGPSGNTIYF. The CDR3 bases are TGTGCCAGCAGTCTGACAGGCCCCTCTGGAAACACCATATATTTT.

The chain has TRBV14 and TRBJ2-3; D gene unclear. The V end lost 5 bases, the J end lost 0 bases, and 15 bases lay between the germline ends. This CDR3 spans 16 amino acids. Germline V gives CDR1 SGHDN, CDR2 FVKESK. The CDR3 loop is CASSRSRLTSTDTQYF. The CDR3 DNA reads TGTGCCAGCAGCAGGAGTCGTCTCACTAGCACAGATACGCAGTATTTT.

In the case of this clonotype: This may be a read error: a much more frequent sequence differs by one nucleotide. This chain joins TRBV4-2 and TRBJ1-4, with D maybe TRBD1 (5 bases). CDR3 length: 15 residues. The germline V gene encodes CDR1 LGHNA and CDR2 YNFKEQ. The CDR3 bases are TGTGCCAGCAGCCAATCCCCCCGTCCGGGGGAAAAAGTGTTTTTT. Its protein is CASSQSPRPGEKVFF.

There are a few counts of this clonotype. V and J are TRBV5-1 and TRBJ2-5, with D uncertain. V gave up 7 bases and J gave up 1 base, with 14 bases separating them. The CDR3 is 14 residues long. CDR1 and CDR2 from the germline V gene are SGHRS and YFSETQ. In nucleotides, the CDR3 is TGCGCCAGCTCAGACTCCCATCCCCAAGAGACCCAGTACTTC. It specifies CASSDSHPQETQYF.

About this clonotype itself: A read error may account for a junction end that differs from germline. The V call is TRBV11-2, the J call TRBJ2-3, with 12 nucleotides matching TRBD1. CDR3 length: 14 amino acids. Germline V gene lookup returns CDR1 SGHAT and CDR2 FQNNGV. The CDR3 protein is CAGSWDRGPDTQYF. The CDR3 DNA sequence: TGTGCCGGCAGCTGGGACAGGGGGCCAGATACGCAGTATTTT.

To note about this clonotype: One junction end disagrees with the germline gene, perhaps due to a read error. V and J are TRBV10-3 and TRBJ1-1; a possible D gene is TRBD1 (5 bases). Germline V gene lookup returns CDR1 ENHRY and CDR2 SYGVKD. The CDR3 runs to 11 residues. The CDR3 protein is CAIRGVTESFF. The DNA of the CDR3 is TGTGCCATCCGGGGGGTGACTGAATCTTTCTTT.

This clonotype has at least ten counts. V usage is TRBV4-1 and J usage is TRBJ2-1; D tentatively reads TRBD1 or TRBD2 (5 bases each). CDR1 MGHRA and CDR2 YSYEKL come from the germline V gene. V lost 0 bases and J 0 bases, leaving 12 bases between the germline ends. The CDR3 totals 17 residues. CDR3 loop: CASSQDPPGSSYNEQFF. CDR3 DNA sequence: TGCGCCAGCAGCCAAGATCCCCCAGGGAGCTCCTACAATGAGCAGTTCTTC.

Many counts were recorded for this clonotype. The J gene is TRBJ2-3, the V gene TRBV6-5, with TRBD2 identical over 9 bases. Looked up from germline, CDR1 is MNHEY and CDR2 is SVGAGI. CDR3 length: 16 residues. The V and J ends lost 6 bases and 6 bases, in that order; junction bases with no gene match: 13. The CDR3 nucleotides are TGTGCCAGCAGCCCATTGGGAGCGGGAGGAGGGGATACGCAGTATTTT. Translating gives CASSPLGAGGGDTQYF.

This clonotype is a singleton in its sample. A much larger clone lies one base from this, so it may be a read error. The chain uses TRBV12-3 or TRBV12-4 and TRBJ1-3, with D hard to call. Trimming pared 7 bases from V and 0 bases from J, leaving 16 bases between. This CDR3 is built from 16 residues. The CDR3 DNA sequence: TGTGCCAGCAATGTTGCAGCAAGGAACTCTGGAAACACCATATATTTT. This translates into CASNVAARNSGNTIYF.

With regard to this clonotype: The CDR3 does not close with the conserved phenylalanine or tryptophan, likely indicating a read error. Because the CDR3's place on the DNA is in doubt, the DNA is left out and the CDR3 is given as listed by TCRdb. The rearrangement uses TRBV11-3 and TRBJ2-2; the table calls TRBD2, which could not be checked here. The CDR3 spans 15 amino acids, including both terminal residues. CDR1 and CDR2 (germline): SGHNT, YENEEA. The CDR3 loop reads CASSLGTRRTGELSL.

On this clonotype: A much larger clone differs from this one at a single base, so this may be a read error. The chain is built from TRBV29-1 and TRBJ2-3; unclear D gene. Germline values: CDR1 SQVTM, CDR2 ANQGSEA. The CDR3 has 13 residues. Trimming cost V 5 bases and J 8 bases, with 17 bases left between them. CDR3 protein: CSVLTPNGITQYF. In nucleotides, the CDR3 is TGCAGCGTTCTTACTCCGAACGGCATTACGCAGTATTTT.

Details on this clonotype: At one boundary the junction diverges from the germline segment, which might be a read error. The chain combines TRBV7-8 with TRBJ1-5, with D possibly being TRBD1 (6 bases). Germline CDR1 SGHVS, CDR2 FQNEAQ. The CDR3 contains 15 residues. CDR3 sequence (DNA): TGTGCCAGCAGCTTAGGGCAGGGGAGCAATCATCCCCAGCATTTT. Its translation: CASSLGQGSNHPQHF.

In the case of this clonotype: At one boundary the junction diverges from the germline segment, which might be a read error. V and J are TRBV19 and TRBJ2-3; possible D gene TRBD1, 7 bases. Germline values: CDR1 LNHDA, CDR2 SQIVND (reference sequence). This CDR3 has 16 residues. The CDR3 sequence: CASSLLQGGGTDMQYF. CDR3 nucleotides: TGTGCCAGTAGTCTCCTCCAGGGGGGTGGGACAGATATGCAGTATTTT.